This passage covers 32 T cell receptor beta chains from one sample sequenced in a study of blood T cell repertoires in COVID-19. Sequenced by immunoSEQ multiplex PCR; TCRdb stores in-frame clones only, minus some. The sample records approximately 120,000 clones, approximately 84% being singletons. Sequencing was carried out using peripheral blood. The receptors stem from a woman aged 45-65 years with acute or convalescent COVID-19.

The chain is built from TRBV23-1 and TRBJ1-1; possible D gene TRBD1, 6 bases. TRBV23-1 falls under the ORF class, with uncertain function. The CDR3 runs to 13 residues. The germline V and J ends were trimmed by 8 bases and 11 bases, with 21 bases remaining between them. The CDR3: CASVVRGRCQAFF. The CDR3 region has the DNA TGCGCCAGCGTAGTCAGGGGAAGGTGTCAGGCTTTCTTT.

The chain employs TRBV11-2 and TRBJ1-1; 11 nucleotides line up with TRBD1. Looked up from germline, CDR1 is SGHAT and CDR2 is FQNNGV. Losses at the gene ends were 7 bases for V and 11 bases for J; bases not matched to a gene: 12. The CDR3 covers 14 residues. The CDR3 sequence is CASNPGTGGRWAFF. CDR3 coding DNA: TGTGCCAGCAACCCCGGGACAGGGGGGCGTTGGGCTTTCTTT. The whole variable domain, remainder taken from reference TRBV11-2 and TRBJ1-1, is EAGVAQSPRYKIIEKRQSVAFWCNPISGHATLYWYQQILGQGPKLLIQFQNNGVVDDSQLPKDRFSAERLKGVDSTLKIQPAKLEDSAVYLCASNPGTGGRWAFFGQGTRLTVV.

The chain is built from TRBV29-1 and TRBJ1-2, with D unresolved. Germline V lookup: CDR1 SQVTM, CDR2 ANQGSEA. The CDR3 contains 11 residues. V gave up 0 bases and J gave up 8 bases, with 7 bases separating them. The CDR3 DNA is TGCAGCGTTGAAGACCTTAGCGGCTACACCTTC. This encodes CSVEDLSGYTF.

The CDR3 nucleotides read TGTGCCTGGAGTGTACGGGGGGCAGAGACCCAGTACTTC. Amino acid sequence: CAWSVRGAETQYF. The genes are TRBV30 and TRBJ2-5; the D gene is possibly TRBD2 (7 bases). The germline V gene has CDR1 GTSNPN and CDR2 SVGIG (reference sequence). Trimming removed 0 bases from V and 4 bases from J, with 9 bases in between. The CDR3 is 13 amino acids.

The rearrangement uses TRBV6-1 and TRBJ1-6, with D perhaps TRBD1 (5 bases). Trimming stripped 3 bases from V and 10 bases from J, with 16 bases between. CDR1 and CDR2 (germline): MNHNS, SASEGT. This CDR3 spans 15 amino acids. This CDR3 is CASSDDRGTWSPLHF. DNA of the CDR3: TGTGCCAGCAGTGACGACCGGGGGACTTGGTCACCCCTCCACTTT.

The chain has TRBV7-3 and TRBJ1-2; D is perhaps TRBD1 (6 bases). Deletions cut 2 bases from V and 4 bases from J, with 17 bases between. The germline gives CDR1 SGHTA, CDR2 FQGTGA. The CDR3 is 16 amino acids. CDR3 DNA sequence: TGTGCCAGCAGCTTATTGTCCTCACAGGGCGTCTATGGCTACACCTTC. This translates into CASSLLSSQGVYGYTF.

CDR3 DNA: TGTGCCAGCAGCTCCTCGAGCATCCTTAACTATGGCTACACCTTC. This encodes CASSSSSILNYGYTF. The chain has TRBV7-3 and TRBJ1-2; D unclear. CDR1 is SGHTA and CDR2 is FQGTGA in the germline V gene. Trimming took off 4 bases at V and 1 base at J, with 13 bases between the two ends. The CDR3 runs 15 residues.

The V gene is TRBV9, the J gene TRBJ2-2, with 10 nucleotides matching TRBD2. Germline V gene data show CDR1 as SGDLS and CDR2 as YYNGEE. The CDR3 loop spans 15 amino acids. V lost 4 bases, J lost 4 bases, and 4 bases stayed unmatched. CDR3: CASSLSGGFTGELFF. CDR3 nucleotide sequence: TGTGCCAGCAGCCTTAGCGGGGGGTTCACCGGGGAGCTGTTTTTT.

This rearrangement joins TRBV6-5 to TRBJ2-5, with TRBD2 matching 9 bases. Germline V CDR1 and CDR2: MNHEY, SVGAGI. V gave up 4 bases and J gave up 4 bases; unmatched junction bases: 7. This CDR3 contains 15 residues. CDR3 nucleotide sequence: TGTGCCAGCAGTTCTGGCGGGGGGGCGGTAGAGACCCAGTACTTC. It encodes CASSSGGGAVETQYF.

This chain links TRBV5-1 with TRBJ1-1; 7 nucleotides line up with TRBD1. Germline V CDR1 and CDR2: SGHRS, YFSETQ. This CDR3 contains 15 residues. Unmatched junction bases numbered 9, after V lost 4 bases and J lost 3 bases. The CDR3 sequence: CASSPSLQGDTEAFF. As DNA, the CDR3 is TGCGCCAGCAGCCCGTCCCTCCAGGGGGACACTGAAGCTTTCTTT.

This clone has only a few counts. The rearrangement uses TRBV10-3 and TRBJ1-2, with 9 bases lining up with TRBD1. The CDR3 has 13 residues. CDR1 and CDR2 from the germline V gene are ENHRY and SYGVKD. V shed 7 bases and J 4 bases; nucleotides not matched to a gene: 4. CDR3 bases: TGTGCCATCACTAAGACAGGGGGCTATGGCTACACCTTC. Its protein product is CAITKTGGYGYTF.

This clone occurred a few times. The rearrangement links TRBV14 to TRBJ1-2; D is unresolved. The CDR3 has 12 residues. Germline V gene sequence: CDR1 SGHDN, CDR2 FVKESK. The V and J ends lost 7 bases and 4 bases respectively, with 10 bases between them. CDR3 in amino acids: CASTRSGYGYTF. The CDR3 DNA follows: TGTGCCAGCACCAGATCGGGCTATGGCTACACCTTC.

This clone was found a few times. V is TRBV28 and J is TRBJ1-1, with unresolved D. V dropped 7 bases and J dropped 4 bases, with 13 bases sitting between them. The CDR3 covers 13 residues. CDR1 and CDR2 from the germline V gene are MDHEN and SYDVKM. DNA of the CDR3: TGTGCCAGCACCTTCGCCTGGGCCACTGAAGCTTTCTTT. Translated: CASTFAWATEAFF.

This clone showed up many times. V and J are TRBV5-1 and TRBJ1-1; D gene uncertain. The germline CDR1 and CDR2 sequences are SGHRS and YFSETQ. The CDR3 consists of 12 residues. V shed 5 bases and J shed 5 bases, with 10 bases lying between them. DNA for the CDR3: TGCGCCAGCAGAGAGGGCGGAACTGAAGCTTTCTTT. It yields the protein CASREGGTEAFF.

In nucleotides, the CDR3 is TGTGCCAGTAGTATAGATCGAACAGGGAGTCAGCCCCAGCATTTT. It yields the protein CASSIDRTGSQPQHF. The chain has TRBV19 and TRBJ1-5; perhaps TRBD1 as D (6 bases). In germline, CDR1 is LNHDA, CDR2 SQIVND (reference sequence). The CDR3 runs to 15 residues. The germline V and J ends were trimmed by 0 bases and 6 bases, with 12 bases remaining between them.

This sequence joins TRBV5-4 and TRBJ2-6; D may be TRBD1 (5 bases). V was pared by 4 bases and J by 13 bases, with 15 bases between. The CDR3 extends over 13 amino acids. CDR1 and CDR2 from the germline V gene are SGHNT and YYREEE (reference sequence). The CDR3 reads CASSTQDEEVLTF. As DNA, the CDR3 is TGTGCCAGCAGCACACAGGACGAAGAAGTCCTGACTTTC.

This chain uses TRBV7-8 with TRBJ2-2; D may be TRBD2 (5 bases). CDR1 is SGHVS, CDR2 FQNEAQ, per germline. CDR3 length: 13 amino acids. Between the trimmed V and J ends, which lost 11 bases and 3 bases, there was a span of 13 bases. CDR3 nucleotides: TGTGCCTCCCTTGTGGGAGACACCGGGGAGCTGTTTTTT. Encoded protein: CASLVGDTGELFF.

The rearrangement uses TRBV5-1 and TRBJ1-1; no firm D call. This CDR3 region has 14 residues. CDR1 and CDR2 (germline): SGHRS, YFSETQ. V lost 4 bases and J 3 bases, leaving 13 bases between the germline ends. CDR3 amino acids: CASSPGDGDTEAFF. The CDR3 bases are TGCGCCAGCAGCCCGGGTGATGGTGACACTGAAGCTTTCTTT. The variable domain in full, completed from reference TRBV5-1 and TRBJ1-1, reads KAGVTQTPRYLIKTRGQQVTLSCSPISGHRSVSWYQQTPGQGLQFLFEYFSETQRNKGNFPGRFSGRQFSNSRSEMNVSTLELGDSALYLCASSPGDGDTEAFFGQGTRLTVV.

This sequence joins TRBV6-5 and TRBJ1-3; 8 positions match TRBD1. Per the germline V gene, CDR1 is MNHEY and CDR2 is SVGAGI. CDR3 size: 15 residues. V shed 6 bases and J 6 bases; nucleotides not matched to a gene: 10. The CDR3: CASRLWTGNTNTIYF. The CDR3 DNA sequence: TGTGCCAGCAGGCTCTGGACAGGGAATACAAACACCATATATTTT.

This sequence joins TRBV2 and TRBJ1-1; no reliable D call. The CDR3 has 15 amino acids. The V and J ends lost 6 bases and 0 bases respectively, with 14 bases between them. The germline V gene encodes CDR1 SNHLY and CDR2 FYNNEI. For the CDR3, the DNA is TGTGCCAGCAGGGTAGCGGCATTAATGAACACTGAAGCTTTCTTT. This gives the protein CASRVAALMNTEAFF.

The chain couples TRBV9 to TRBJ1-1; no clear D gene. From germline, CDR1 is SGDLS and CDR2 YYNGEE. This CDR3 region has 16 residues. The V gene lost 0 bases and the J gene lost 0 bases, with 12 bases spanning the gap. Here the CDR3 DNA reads TGTGCCAGCAGCGTAGGTGACCGGCGGATGAACACTGAAGCTTTCTTT. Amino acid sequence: CASSVGDRRMNTEAFF.

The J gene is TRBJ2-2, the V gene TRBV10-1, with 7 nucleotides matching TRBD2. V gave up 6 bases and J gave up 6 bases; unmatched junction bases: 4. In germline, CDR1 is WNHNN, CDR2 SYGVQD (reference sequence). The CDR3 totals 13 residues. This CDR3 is CASRAGGAGELFF. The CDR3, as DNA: TGCGCCAGCAGGGCTGGGGGGGCCGGGGAGCTGTTTTTT.

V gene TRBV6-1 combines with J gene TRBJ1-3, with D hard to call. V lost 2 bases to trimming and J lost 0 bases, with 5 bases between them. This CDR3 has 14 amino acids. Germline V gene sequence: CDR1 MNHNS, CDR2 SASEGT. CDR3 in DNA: TGTGCCAGCAGTGAATTCGGCTCTGGAAACACCATATATTTT. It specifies CASSEFGSGNTIYF.

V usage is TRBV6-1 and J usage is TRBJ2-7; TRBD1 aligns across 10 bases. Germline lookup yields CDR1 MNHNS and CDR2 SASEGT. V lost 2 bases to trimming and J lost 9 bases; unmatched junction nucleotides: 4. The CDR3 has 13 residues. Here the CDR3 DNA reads TGTGCCAGCAGTGAACAAAGGGACAGGGGGCAGTACTTC. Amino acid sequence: CASSEQRDRGQYF.

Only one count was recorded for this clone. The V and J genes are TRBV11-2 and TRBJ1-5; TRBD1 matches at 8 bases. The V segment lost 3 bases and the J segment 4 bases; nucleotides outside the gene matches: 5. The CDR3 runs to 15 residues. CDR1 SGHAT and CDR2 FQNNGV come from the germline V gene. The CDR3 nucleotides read TGTGCCAGCAGCTTCGGGACAGGACTGAATCAGCCCCAGCATTTT. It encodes CASSFGTGLNQPQHF.

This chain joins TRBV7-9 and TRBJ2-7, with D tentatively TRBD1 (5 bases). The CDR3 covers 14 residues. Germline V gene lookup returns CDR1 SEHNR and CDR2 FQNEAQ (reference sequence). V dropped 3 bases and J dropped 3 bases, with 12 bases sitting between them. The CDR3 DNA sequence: TGTGCCAGCAGCTTTCCAGGGAATCTCTACGAGCAGTACTTC. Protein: CASSFPGNLYEQYF.

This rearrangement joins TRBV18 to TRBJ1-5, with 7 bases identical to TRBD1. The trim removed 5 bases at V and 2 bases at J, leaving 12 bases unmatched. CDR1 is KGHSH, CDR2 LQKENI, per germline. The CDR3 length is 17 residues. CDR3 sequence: CASSSTTDRAGNQPQHF. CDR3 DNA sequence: TGTGCCAGCTCATCTACTACAGACAGGGCTGGCAATCAGCCCCAGCATTTT.

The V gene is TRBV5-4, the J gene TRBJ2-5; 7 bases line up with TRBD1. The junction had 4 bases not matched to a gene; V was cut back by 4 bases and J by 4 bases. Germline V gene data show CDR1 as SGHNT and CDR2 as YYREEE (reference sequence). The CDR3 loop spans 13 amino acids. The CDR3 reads CASSRDRGETQYF. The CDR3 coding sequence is TGTGCCAGCAGCAGGGACAGAGGAGAGACCCAGTACTTC.

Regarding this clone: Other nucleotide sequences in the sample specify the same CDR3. CDR3 amino acids: CATSPAGGTDTQYF. The CDR3 coding sequence is TGTGCCACCAGTCCGGCGGGGGGCACAGATACGCAGTATTTT. This chain connects TRBV24-1 to TRBJ2-3; 7 nucleotides agree with TRBD2. The CDR3 sequence is 14 residues long. Germline lookup yields CDR1 KGHDR and CDR2 SFDVKD. V dropped 6 bases and J dropped 1; count of bases not matched to a gene: 3.

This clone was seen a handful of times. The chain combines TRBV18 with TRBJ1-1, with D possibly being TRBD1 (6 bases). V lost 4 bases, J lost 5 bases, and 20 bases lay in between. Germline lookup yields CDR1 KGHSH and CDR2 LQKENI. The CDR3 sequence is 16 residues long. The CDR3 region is CASSRNPAGAGTEAFF. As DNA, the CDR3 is TGTGCCAGCTCACGAAATCCCGCAGGGGCAGGGACTGAAGCTTTCTTT.

CDR3 protein: CASTLRDSYNEQFF. DNA for the CDR3: TGTGCCAGCACCCTCCGGGACTCTTACAATGAGCAGTTCTTC. The gene calls are TRBV6-4 and TRBJ2-1; possibly TRBD2 for D (6 bases). Trimming removed 7 bases at V and 4 bases at J, with 14 bases between. The CDR3 consists of 14 residues. Per the germline V gene, CDR1 is MRHNA and CDR2 is SNTAGT.

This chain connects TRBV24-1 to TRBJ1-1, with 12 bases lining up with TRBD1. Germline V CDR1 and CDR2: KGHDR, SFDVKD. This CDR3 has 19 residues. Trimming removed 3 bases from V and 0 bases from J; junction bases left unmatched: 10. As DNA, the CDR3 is TGTGCCACCAGTGATCCACGGGACAGGGGGCTAGGTGTGAACACTGAAGCTTTCTTT. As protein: CATSDPRDRGLGVNTEAFF.